Each of the 27 T cell receptor beta chains below was sequenced from the same sample in a study of human T cells and chemical hapten exposure. Time point indicated: patch test 1, 2 weeks after DPC sensitization. Specified treatment: therapeutic diphenylcyclopropenone sensitization with weekly scalp DPC. The authors' total RNA extraction used unfractionated whole blood. TCRdb reprocessed the RACE reads with MiXCR, giving one entry per CDR3 protein. The table records under 60,000 distinct CDR3 sequences, about 11% of them present only once. This sample comprised whole blood, obtained in connection with sensitization to the hapten diphenylcyclopropenone (DPC). The receptors stem from a woman between 35 and 50 years old with alopecia areata. Some clones in this sample may be carry-over from other donors' samples.

The sample holds a few counts of this clonotype. The chain uses TRBV4-3 and TRBJ2-5, with 11 bases fitting TRBD1. This CDR3 region has 16 residues. V lost 3 bases and J lost 7; bases outside the gene matches: 10. Germline CDR1 is LGHNA and CDR2 is YSLEER. The CDR3 sequence is CASSQNSPGQGGTQYF. DNA of the CDR3: TGCGCCAGCAGCCAGAACTCGCCGGGACAGGGGGGGACCCAGTACTTC.

This clonotype was detected a few times. CDR3 residues: CASSLVFLGGVDEQFF. Written as DNA, the CDR3 is TGCGCCAGCAGCTTGGTTTTTTTGGGGGGAGTAGATGAGCAGTTCTTC. The genes are TRBV5-1 and TRBJ2-1; D might be TRBD2 (6 bases). V was cut by 0 bases and J by 8 bases, with 18 bases left in between. CDR1 and CDR2 (germline): SGHRS, YFSETQ. This CDR3 is built from 16 residues.

The table lists this clonotype with many counts. This chain links TRBV6-2 or TRBV6-3 with TRBJ1-1; TRBD1 matches 8 bases. Germline V gene lookup returns CDR1 MNHEY and CDR2 SVGEGT. V shed 0 bases, J shed 5 bases, and the junction held 8 bases outside the gene matches. CDR3 length equals 16 residues. As DNA, the CDR3 is TGTGCCAGCAGTTACTCGTACAACAGGGGGTGGACTGAAGCTTTCTTT. Translating gives CASSYSYNRGWTEAFF.

The table lists this clonotype with a few counts. The gene calls are TRBV6-5 and TRBJ2-5, with 12 nucleotides matching TRBD1. The CDR3 sequence is 16 residues long. The germline V gene encodes CDR1 MNHEY and CDR2 SVGAGI. V lost 0 bases to trimming and J lost 7 bases; unmatched junction nucleotides: 6. The CDR3 DNA follows: TGTGCCAGCAGTTACTCACCGGGACAGGGGGCCGGGACCCAGTACTTC. Translating it yields CASSYSPGQGAGTQYF.

This clonotype showed up many times. The chain links TRBV19 to TRBJ1-4; 7 bases are shared with TRBD1. CDR1 is LNHDA, CDR2 SQIVND, per germline (reference sequence). This CDR3 region has 14 residues. The J segment lost 8 bases and the V segment lost 3 bases, leaving 6 bases of the junction unmatched. CDR3 DNA: TGTGCCAGTAGTATGCGACAGGGAGACGAAAAACTGTTTTTT. Protein product: CASSMRQGDEKLFF.

This clonotype was detected only a few times. The chain is built from TRBV28 and TRBJ2-1, with D perhaps matching TRBD2 (5 bases). The CDR3 has 15 residues. V was pared by 5 bases and J by 0 bases, with 11 bases between. CDR1 is MDHEN, CDR2 SYDVKM, per germline. CDR3 DNA: TGTGCCAGCAGTGTACTAGGGAGCTCCTACAATGAGCAGTTCTTC. It is translated as CASSVLGSSYNEQFF.

Turning to this clonotype: A much larger clonotype is one base distant, so this may be a read error. This sequence joins TRBV7-9 and TRBJ2-3; 11 bases line up with TRBD2. Germline CDR1 reads SEHNR; CDR2 reads FQNEAQ (reference sequence). This CDR3 comprises 17 residues. CDR3 DNA sequence: TGTGCCAGCAGACTAGCGGGAGTCCGACGCAACACAGATACGCTGTATTTT. Its protein is CASRLAGVRRNTDTLYF. Full variable domain (outside the CDR3, taken from reference TRBV7-9 and TRBJ2-3): DTGVSQNPRHKITKRGQNVTFRCDPISEHNRLYWYRQTLGQGPEFLTYFQNEAQLEKSRLLSDRFSAERPKGSFSTLEIQRTEQGDSAMYLCASRLAGVRRNTDTLYFGPGTRLTVL.

The chain is built from TRBV10-3 and TRBJ1-2; no definite D call. Germline V CDR1 and CDR2: ENHRY, SYGVKD. V was cut by 3 bases and J by 6 bases, with 11 bases left in between. The CDR3 runs 13 residues. The CDR3 nucleotides are TGTGCCATCAGTGAAAGGCGGCTAGATGGCTACACCTTC. Residues: CAISERRLDGYTF.

This clonotype has only a few counts. V is TRBV10-2 and J is TRBJ1-2; TRBD1 matches 9 bases. The CDR3 totals 16 residues. Germline CDR1 and CDR2: WSHSY and SAAADI. The V gene end was trimmed by 0 bases and the J gene end by 4 bases; junction bases not matched to a gene: 6. The CDR3 sequence is CASSESPTGGGYGYTF. CDR3 DNA: TGCGCCAGCAGTGAGTCTCCGACAGGGGGAGGCTATGGCTACACCTTC.

In its sample, this clonotype was seen many times. The V call is TRBV20-1, the J call TRBJ2-1; D is unresolved. The CDR3 is 17 residues long. Looked up from germline, CDR1 is DFQATT and CDR2 is SNEGSKA (reference sequence). V was trimmed by 0 bases and J by 10 bases, leaving 25 bases between them. The CDR3 sequence: CSAREWGGQSLIREQFF. The CDR3, as DNA: TGCAGTGCTAGAGAGTGGGGTGGGCAGTCGCTAATTAGGGAGCAGTTCTTC.

This clonotype has a count of ten or more. This sequence joins TRBV6-6 and TRBJ2-1, with 13 bases that match TRBD2. Germline CDR1 MNHNY, CDR2 SVGAGI (reference sequence). V shed 5 bases and J 9 bases; nucleotides not matched to a gene: 7. The CDR3 spans 15 residues. CDR3 protein: CASSQLAGGPGEQFF. In DNA form, the CDR3 reads TGTGCCAGCAGTCAACTAGCGGGGGGGCCGGGTGAGCAGTTCTTC.

This clonotype was picked up many times. This chain joins TRBV7-2 and TRBJ2-7; tentative D call: TRBD1 (5 bases). Germline V CDR1 and CDR2: SGHTA, FQGNSA. V dropped 1 base and J dropped 3 bases, with 13 bases sitting between them. The CDR3 consists of 15 residues. In DNA form, the CDR3 reads TGTGCCAGCAGCTTAGGTCAGGGAAGCCACTACGAGCAGTACTTC. Protein product: CASSLGQGSHYEQYF.

In its sample, this clonotype was seen a few times. The chain has TRBV15 and TRBJ1-1; no definite D call. This CDR3 is 13 amino acids long. CDR1 LNHNV and CDR2 YYDKDF come from the germline V gene (reference sequence). Trimming removed 5 bases at V and 4 bases at J, with 11 bases between. CDR3: CATSEGLSTEAFF. Written as DNA, the CDR3 is TGTGCCACCAGCGAGGGCCTGAGCACTGAAGCTTTCTTT.

This clonotype has more than one count but fewer than ten. The V call is TRBV29-1, the J call TRBJ2-5; TRBD2 aligns across 8 bases. CDR1 and CDR2 from the germline V gene are SQVTM and ANQGSEA. Germline trimming cut 3 bases from V and 5 bases from J; bases unmatched to any gene: 5. There are 13 residues in the CDR3. Here the CDR3 reads CSVDAGGDETQYF. The CDR3, as DNA: TGCAGCGTTGATGCGGGAGGAGACGAGACCCAGTACTTC. The whole variable domain, filled in from reference TRBV29-1 and TRBJ2-5, reads SAVISQKPSRDICQRGTSLTIQCQVDSQVTMMFWYRQQPGQSLTLIATANQGSEATYESGFVIDKFPISRPNLTFSTLTVSNMSPEDSSIYLCSVDAGGDETQYFGPGTRLLVL.

This clonotype was picked up a small number of times. The CDR3 spells CASSWTDRGPYEQYF. The CDR3 bases are TGCGCCAGCAGCTGGACTGACAGGGGGCCCTACGAGCAGTACTTC. This chain links TRBV5-1 with TRBJ2-7; 10 bases match TRBD1. The CDR3 covers 15 residues. CDR1 and CDR2 (germline): SGHRS, YFSETQ. The V gene end was trimmed by 3 bases and the J gene end by 2 bases; junction bases not matched to a gene: 5.

The chain employs TRBV7-6 and TRBJ2-5; D gene ambiguous. The length of the CDR3 is 13 residues. Germline V lookup: CDR1 SGHVS, CDR2 FNYEAQ. Trimming took 3 bases from V and 5 from J, leaving 10 bases between them. The CDR3 DNA reads TGTGCCAGCAGCTTGAGATTAACGGAGACCCAGTACTTC. Translated: CASSLRLTETQYF.

This clonotype has ten or more counts. The chain couples TRBV4-2 to TRBJ2-5; D remains unclear. V was shortened by 0 bases and J by 0 bases, with 11 bases between the two germline ends. The length of the CDR3 is 16 residues. Germline CDR1 is LGHNA and CDR2 is YNFKEQ. The chain's CDR3 is CASSQEGASYQETQYF. The CDR3 DNA is TGTGCCAGCAGCCAAGAAGGAGCCAGCTACCAAGAGACCCAGTACTTC.

This clonotype turned up a few times. This chain connects TRBV3-1 to TRBJ2-3; the match to TRBD2 covers 10 bases. The V gene end was trimmed by 2 bases and the J gene end by 1 base; junction bases not matched to a gene: 0. Germline CDR1 LGHDT, CDR2 YNNKEL (reference sequence). The CDR3 length is 15 residues. In DNA form, the CDR3 reads TGTGCCAGCAGCCAACTAGCGGGGGGCACAGATACGCAGTATTTT. Its protein product is CASSQLAGGTDTQYF.

This clonotype showed up just a few times. This rearrangement joins TRBV5-1 to TRBJ1-4; D uncertain. This CDR3 has 12 amino acids. Trimming took off 0 bases at V and 8 bases at J, with 5 bases between the two ends. CDR1 and CDR2 (germline): SGHRS, YFSETQ. This CDR3 is CASSLAGEKLFF. In nucleotides, the CDR3 is TGCGCCAGCAGCTTGGCGGGGGAAAAACTGTTTTTT. Based on the CDR3 plus reference TRBV5-1 and TRBJ1-4, the full variable domain is KAGVTQTPRYLIKTRGQQVTLSCSPISGHRSVSWYQQTPGQGLQFLFEYFSETQRNKGNFPGRFSGRQFSNSRSEMNVSTLELGDSALYLCASSLAGEKLFFGSGTQLSVL.

This clonotype came up a few times. This chain joins TRBV18 and TRBJ2-7; 7 bases line up with TRBD2. There are 17 residues in the CDR3. After removal of 1 base from V and 3 bases from J, the junction contained 12 bases not matched to a gene. Germline-derived CDR1 and CDR2 are KGHSH and LQKENI. CDR3 nucleotides: TGTGCCAGCTCACCACTCAGCACTAGCGCCGGACTCTACGAGCAGTACTTC. Amino acids: CASSPLSTSAGLYEQYF.

This clonotype was detected many times. The CDR3: CSAHTGGGVVGELFF. CDR3 bases: TGCAGTGCCCACACAGGGGGGGGCGTCGTCGGGGAGCTGTTTTTT. The chain recombines TRBV20-1 with TRBJ2-2; possible D gene TRBD1, 8 bases. The V and J ends lost 6 bases and 7 bases respectively, with 21 bases between them. The CDR3 loop spans 15 amino acids. Germline-derived CDR1 and CDR2 are DFQATT and SNEGSKA (reference sequence).

In this sample, this clonotype turned up many times. The chain employs TRBV6-1 and TRBJ2-5, with 8 positions matching TRBD1. CDR1 and CDR2 from the germline V gene are MNHNS and SASEGT. J lost 3 bases, V lost 7 bases, and 4 bases had no gene match. The CDR3 spans 13 residues. As DNA, the CDR3 is TGTGCCAGCAAGAAACAGGGGGAAGAGACCCAGTACTTC. It encodes CASKKQGEETQYF.

The chain couples TRBV12-3 or TRBV12-4 to TRBJ1-2; no definite D call. V dropped 8 bases and J dropped 4 bases, with 17 bases sitting between them. The CDR3 covers 14 residues. CDR3 in DNA: TGTGCCAGCCGCCTTGGGCCGCCGAGCTATGGCTACACCTTC. Its protein product is CASRLGPPSYGYTF.

This clonotype showed up just once. V and J are TRBV4-3 and TRBJ2-7; a possible D gene is TRBD2 (6 bases). Between the trimmed V and J ends, which lost 1 base and 1 base, there was a span of 26 bases. This CDR3 has 20 amino acids. Germline V gives CDR1 LGHNA, CDR2 YSLEER. The CDR3 DNA is TGCGCCAGCAGCCAAGGACACCACGCTAGCGTCGCCAAGACTTCCTACGAGCAGTACGTC. Translation gives CASSQGHHASVAKTSYEQYV.

This clonotype was observed a handful of times. The V gene is TRBV7-9, the J gene TRBJ1-2; tentatively, D is TRBD1 (6 bases). CDR1 and CDR2 (germline): SEHNR, FQNEAQ (reference sequence). This CDR3 contains 16 residues. Trimming removed 4 bases from V and 7 bases from J, with 22 bases in between. The CDR3 loop reads CASSSTGSLRSGGYTF. In DNA, the CDR3 is TGTGCCAGCAGCTCGACAGGTTCGCTGCGTTCTGGTGGCTACACCTTC. The complete variable domain, with remaining parts taken from reference TRBV7-9 and TRBJ1-2, reads DTGVSQNPRHKITKRGQNVTFRCDPISEHNRLYWYRQTLGQGPEFLTYFQNEAQLEKSRLLSDRFSAERPKGSFSTLEIQRTEQGDSAMYLCASSSTGSLRSGGYTFGSGTRLTVV.

This clonotype came up a few times. The V gene is TRBV12-3 or TRBV12-4, the J gene TRBJ1-2; D is undetermined. CDR3 length: 14 residues. The V and J ends lost 3 bases and 7 bases respectively, with 15 bases between them. DNA for the CDR3: TGTGCCAGCAGTTTTGGCTGGCAGTATAGTGGCTACACCTTC. Protein sequence: CASSFGWQYSGYTF.

This clonotype occurred a few times. The chain employs TRBV9 and TRBJ1-1; no definite D call. Germline CDR1 is SGDLS and CDR2 is YYNGEE. The V end lost 4 bases, the J end lost 4 bases, and 17 bases lay between the germline ends. CDR3 length: 15 residues. The CDR3 DNA sequence: TGTGCCAGCAGCCCCTCCTCGGGGAGGTCCACTGAAGCTTTCTTT. Amino acid sequence: CASSPSSGRSTEAFF.